This TCR beta chain comes out of a study of shared clonotypes between healthy human individuals. The study ran the assay at deep level. Sorted-subset replicate PCRs used about 190 ng of genomic DNA. This amount corresponded to 30,000 to 35,000 T cell genomes. Profiling relied on immunoSEQ multiplex PCR, and the TCRdb table lists in-frame clones only, not all of them. This sample carries some 1.4 million clones, 95% to 97% of them seen once, and the ten largest clones take roughly 1.1%. Notes on the study in general: Having only a few donors restricted how much genetic and exposure-history diversity was captured. An anticipated effect of sequencing depth on clonotype sharing among donors was recognized.

V dropped 1 base and J dropped 0; count of bases not matched to a gene: 0. There are 15 residues in the CDR3. Germline CDR1 reads SGHKS; CDR2 reads YYEKEE (reference sequence). Note on this clone: Its antigen remains unidentified.

The specimen sequenced was naive CD4+ T cells sorted from blood. Subset noted: CD45RA+ positively selected. This sequence was found in a man aged 25 to 40 in good health. The gene calls are TRBV5-5 and TRBJ2-3; 9 bases fit TRBD2. CDR3 residues: CASSLTSGSTDTQYF. In DNA form, the CDR3 reads TGTGCCAGCAGCTTGACTAGCGGGAGCACAGATACGCAGTATTTT.